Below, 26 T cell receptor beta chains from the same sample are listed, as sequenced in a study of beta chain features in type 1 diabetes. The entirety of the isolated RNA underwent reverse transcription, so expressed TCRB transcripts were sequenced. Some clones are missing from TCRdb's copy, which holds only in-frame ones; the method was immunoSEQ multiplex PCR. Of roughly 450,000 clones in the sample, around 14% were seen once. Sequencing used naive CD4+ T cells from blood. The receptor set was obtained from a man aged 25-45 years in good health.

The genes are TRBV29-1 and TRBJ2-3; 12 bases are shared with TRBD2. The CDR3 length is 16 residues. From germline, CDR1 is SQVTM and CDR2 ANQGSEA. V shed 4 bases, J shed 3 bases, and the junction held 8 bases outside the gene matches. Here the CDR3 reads CSVGPRLAGGTDTQYF. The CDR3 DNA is TGCAGCGTTGGCCCCCGGCTAGCGGGGGGGACAGATACGCAGTATTTT.

CDR3 DNA: TGTGCCAGCAGTGGGACAATCCATGAGCAGTTCTTC. Its protein product is CASSGTIHEQFF. The V gene is TRBV7-9, the J gene TRBJ2-1; TRBD1 is a possible D gene (6 bases). The CDR3 spans 12 residues. Trimming took off 6 bases at V and 8 bases at J, with 11 bases between the two ends. CDR1 SEHNR and CDR2 FQNEAQ come from the germline V gene (reference sequence).

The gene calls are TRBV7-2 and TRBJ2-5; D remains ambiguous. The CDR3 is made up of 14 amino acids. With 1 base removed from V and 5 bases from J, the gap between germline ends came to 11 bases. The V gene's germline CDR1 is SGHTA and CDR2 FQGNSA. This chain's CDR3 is CASSLELLRETQYF. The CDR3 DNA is TGTGCCAGCAGCTTAGAGCTCCTTCGGGAGACCCAGTACTTC.

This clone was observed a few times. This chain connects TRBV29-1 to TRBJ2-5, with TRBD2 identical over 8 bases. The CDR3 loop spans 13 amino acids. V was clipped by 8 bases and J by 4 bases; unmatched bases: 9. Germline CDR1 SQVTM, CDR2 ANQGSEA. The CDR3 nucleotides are TGCAGCCCCCCCGGGACTAGGAGAGAGACCCAGTACTTC. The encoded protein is CSPPGTRRETQYF.

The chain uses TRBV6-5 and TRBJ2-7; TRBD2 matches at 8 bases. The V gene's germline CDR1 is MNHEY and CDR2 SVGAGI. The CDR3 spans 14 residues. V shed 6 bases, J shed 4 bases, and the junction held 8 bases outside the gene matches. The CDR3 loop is CASSPTGGVYEQYF. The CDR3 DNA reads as TGTGCCAGCAGCCCCACGGGAGGGGTTTACGAGCAGTACTTC.

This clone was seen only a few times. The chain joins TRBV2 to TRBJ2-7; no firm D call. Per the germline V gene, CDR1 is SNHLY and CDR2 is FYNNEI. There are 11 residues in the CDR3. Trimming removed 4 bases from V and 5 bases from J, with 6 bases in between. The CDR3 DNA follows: TGTGCCAGCAGTGTCCTGGACGAGCAGTACGTC. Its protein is CASSVLDEQYV.

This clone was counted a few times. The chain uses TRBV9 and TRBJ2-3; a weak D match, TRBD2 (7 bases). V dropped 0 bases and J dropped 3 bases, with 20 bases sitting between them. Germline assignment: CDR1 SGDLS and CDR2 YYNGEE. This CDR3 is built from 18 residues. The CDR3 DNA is TGTGCCAGCAGCGTAGCTACATTGCGGCGGGGGCTGACAGATACGCAGTATTTT. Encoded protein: CASSVATLRRGLTDTQYF.

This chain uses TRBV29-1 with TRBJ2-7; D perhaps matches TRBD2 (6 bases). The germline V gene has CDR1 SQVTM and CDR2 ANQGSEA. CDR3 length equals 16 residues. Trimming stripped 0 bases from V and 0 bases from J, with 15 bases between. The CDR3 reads CSVEDQEGAGSYEQYV. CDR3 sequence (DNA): TGCAGCGTTGAAGATCAGGAGGGCGCGGGCTCCTACGAGCAGTACGTC.

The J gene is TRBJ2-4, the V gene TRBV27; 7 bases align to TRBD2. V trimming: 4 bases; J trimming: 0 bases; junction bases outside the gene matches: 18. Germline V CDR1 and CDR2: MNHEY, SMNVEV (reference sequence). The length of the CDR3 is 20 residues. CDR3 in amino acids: CASSSGGGAANPIAKNIQYF. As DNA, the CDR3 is TGTGCCAGCAGTTCGGGAGGAGGAGCGGCGAACCCTATAGCCAAAAACATTCAGTACTTC.

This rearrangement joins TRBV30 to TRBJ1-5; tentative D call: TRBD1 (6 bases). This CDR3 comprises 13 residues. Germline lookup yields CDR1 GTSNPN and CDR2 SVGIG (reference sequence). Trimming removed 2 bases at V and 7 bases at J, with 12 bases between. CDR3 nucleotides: TGTGCCTGGAGTCCAGCAGGGGTCCAGCCCCAGCATTTT. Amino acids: CAWSPAGVQPQHF.

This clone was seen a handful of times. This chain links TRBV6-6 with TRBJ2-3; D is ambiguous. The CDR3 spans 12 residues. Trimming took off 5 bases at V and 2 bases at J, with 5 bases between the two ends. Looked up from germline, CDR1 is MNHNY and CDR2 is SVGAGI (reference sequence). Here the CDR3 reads CASSPYTDTQYF. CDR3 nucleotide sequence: TGTGCCAGCAGTCCATACACAGATACGCAGTATTTT.

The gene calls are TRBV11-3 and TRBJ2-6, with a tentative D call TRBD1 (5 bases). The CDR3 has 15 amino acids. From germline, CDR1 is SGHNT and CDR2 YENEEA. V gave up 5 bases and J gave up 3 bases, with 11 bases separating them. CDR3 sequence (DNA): TGTGCCAGCAGCCTCAGGGCTCTTGGGGCCAACGTCCTGACTTTC. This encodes CASSLRALGANVLTF.

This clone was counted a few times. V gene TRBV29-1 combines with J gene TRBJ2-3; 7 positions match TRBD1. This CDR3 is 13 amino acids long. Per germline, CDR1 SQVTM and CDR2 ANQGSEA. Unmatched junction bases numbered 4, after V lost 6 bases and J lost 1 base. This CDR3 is CSVATGGTDTQYF. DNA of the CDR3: TGCAGCGTCGCTACAGGGGGCACAGATACGCAGTATTTT.

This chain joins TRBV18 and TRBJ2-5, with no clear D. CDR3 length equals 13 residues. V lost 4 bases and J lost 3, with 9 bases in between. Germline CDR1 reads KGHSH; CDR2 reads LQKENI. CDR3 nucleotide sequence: TGTGCCAGCTCACTCAGCCAGGAAGAGACCCAGTACTTC. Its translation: CASSLSQEETQYF.

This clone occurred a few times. CDR3 region: CASSPGQGSTDTQYF. The CDR3 nucleotides are TGTGCCAGCTCACCCGGACAGGGGAGCACAGATACGCAGTATTTT. The V gene is TRBV18, the J gene TRBJ2-3; 9 bases are a match to TRBD1. Germline V gives CDR1 KGHSH, CDR2 LQKENI. J lost 0 bases, V lost 3 bases, and 1 base had no gene match. This CDR3 is built from 15 residues.

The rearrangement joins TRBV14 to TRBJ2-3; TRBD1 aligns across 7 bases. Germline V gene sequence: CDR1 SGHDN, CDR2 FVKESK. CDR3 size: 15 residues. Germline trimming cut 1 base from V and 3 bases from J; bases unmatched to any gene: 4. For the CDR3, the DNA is TGTGCCAGCAGCCAAGCGACAGGGAGAACAGATACGCAGTATTTT. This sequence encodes CASSQATGRTDTQYF.

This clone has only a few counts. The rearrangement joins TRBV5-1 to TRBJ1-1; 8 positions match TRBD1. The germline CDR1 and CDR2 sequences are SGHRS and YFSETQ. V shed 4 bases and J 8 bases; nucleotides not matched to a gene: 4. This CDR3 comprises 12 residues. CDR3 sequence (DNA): TGCGCCAGCAGCCAAGGACAGGGAGAAGCTTTCTTT. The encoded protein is CASSQGQGEAFF.

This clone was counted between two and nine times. CDR3 in DNA: TGTGCCAGCAGTAGGGTAGGATATGGCTACACCTTC. Residues: CASSRVGYGYTF. This chain links TRBV2 with TRBJ1-2; unclear D gene. Between the trimmed V and J ends, which lost 5 bases and 5 bases, there was a span of 9 bases. The CDR3 runs 12 residues. Germline loops: CDR1 SNHLY, CDR2 FYNNEI.

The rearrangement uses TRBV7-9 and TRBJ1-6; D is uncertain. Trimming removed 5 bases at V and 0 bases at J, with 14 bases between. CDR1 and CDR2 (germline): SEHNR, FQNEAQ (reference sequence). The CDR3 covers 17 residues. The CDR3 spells CASSEGRGISYNSPLHF. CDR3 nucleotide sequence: TGTGCCAGCAGCGAGGGTCGAGGGATCTCCTATAATTCACCCCTCCACTTT.

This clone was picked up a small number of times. CDR3 sequence (DNA): TGTGCCTGGAAGGACCGTTGGGAAAATGGCTACACCTTC. It yields the protein CAWKDRWENGYTF. The rearrangement links TRBV30 to TRBJ1-2; no reliable D call. V lost 4 bases and J lost 6, with 15 bases in between. The CDR3 contains 13 residues. Germline V gene data show CDR1 as GTSNPN and CDR2 as SVGIG (reference sequence).

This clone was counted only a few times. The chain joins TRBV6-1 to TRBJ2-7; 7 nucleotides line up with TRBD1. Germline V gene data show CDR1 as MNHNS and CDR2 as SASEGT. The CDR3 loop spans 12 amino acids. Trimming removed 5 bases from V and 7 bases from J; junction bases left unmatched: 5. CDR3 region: CASSLDRYEQYV. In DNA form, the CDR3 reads TGTGCCAGCAGTCTGGACAGGTATGAGCAGTACGTC.

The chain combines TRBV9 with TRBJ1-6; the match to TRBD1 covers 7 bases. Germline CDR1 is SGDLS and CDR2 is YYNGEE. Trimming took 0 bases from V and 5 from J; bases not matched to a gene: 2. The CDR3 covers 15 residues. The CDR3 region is CASSVVGTDNSPLHF. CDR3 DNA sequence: TGTGCCAGCAGCGTAGTAGGGACAGATAATTCACCCCTCCACTTT.

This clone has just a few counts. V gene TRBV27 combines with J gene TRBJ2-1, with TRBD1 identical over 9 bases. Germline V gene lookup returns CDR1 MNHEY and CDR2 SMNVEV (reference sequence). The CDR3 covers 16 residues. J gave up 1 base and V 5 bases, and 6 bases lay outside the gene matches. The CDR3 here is CASSRLGTGSYNEQFF. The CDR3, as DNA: TGTGCCAGCAGTCGACTTGGGACAGGGTCCTACAATGAGCAGTTCTTC.

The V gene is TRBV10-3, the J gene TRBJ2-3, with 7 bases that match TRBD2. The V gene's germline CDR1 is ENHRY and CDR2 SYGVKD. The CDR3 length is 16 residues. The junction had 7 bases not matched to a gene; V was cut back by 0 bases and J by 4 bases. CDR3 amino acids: CAISESTRGLADTQYF. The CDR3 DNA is TGTGCCATCAGTGAGTCGACCCGCGGACTAGCAGATACGCAGTATTTT.

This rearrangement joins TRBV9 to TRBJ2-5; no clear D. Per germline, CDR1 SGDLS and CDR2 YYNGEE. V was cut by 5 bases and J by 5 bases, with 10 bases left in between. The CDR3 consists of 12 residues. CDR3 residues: CASSASGETQYF. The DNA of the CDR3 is TGTGCCAGCAGTGCCTCCGGGGAGACCCAGTACTTC.

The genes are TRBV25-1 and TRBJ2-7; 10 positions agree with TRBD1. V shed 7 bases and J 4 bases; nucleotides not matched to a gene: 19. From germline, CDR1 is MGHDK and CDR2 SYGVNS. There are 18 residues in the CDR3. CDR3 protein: CASTAFPLAGTGVYEQYF. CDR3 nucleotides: TGTGCCAGCACCGCTTTCCCCCTTGCCGGGACAGGGGTATACGAGCAGTACTTC.